This T cell receptor (beta chain) was retrieved from a study of T-cell reconstitution after alpha-beta-depleted transplantation in children. Findings of the study overall: T-cell counts and diversity at one year following transplant were attributed mainly to newly produced T cells. Several hundred expanded graft clones reportedly gave rise to the alpha-beta T cells present about two months after transplant. Some patients' high day-60 TCRbeta diversity was traced to surviving recipient T cells and thymic progenitors.

Germline V lookup: CDR1 ENHRY, CDR2 SYGVKD. Between the trimmed V and J ends, which lost 3 bases and 4 bases, there was a span of 26 bases. The CDR3 covers 19 residues. This clonotype has ten or more counts. Its matching antigen is unknown. Library preparation (for TCRbeta) was performed with unique molecular identifiers. A single record per CDR3 protein comes from TCRdb applying MiXCR to the PCR reads. The table lists 550,000 to 600,000 distinct CDR3 sequences, more than 20% of them singletons. The sequence came from a boy in the first two years of life who had a stem cell transplant for acute myeloid leukemia, so the T cells may come from the graft donor. The chain carries TRBV10-3 and TRBJ2-3; perhaps TRBD2 as D (7 bases). Sequenced here: PBMCs, mostly from graft donor cells, sampled 360 days after TCRalphabeta/CD19-depleted stem cell transplant. CDR3 loop: CAISDPPGAGGLGADTQYF. DNA of the CDR3: TGTGCCATCAGTGATCCCCCAGGGGCCGGGGGGCTTGGGGCAGATACGCAGTATTTT.